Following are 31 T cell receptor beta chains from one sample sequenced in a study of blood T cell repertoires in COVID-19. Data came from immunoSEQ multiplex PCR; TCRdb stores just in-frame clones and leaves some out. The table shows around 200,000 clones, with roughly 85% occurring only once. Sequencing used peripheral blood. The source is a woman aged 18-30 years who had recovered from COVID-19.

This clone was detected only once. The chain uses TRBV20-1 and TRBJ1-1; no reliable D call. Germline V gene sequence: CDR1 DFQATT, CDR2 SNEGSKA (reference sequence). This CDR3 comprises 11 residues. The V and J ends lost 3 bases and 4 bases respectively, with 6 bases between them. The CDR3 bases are TGCAGTGCTAGCCTATCCACTGAAGCTTTCTTT. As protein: CSASLSTEAFF.

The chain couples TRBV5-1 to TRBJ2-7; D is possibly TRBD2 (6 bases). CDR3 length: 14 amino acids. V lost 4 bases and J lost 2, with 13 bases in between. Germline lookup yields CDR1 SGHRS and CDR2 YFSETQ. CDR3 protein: CASSVGGLAYEQYF. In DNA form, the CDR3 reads TGCGCCAGCAGCGTCGGGGGTCTAGCCTACGAGCAGTACTTC.

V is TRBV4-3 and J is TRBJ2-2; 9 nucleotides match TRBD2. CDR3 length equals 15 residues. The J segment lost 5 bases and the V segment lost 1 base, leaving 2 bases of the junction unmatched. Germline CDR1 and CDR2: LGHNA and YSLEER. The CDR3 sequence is CASSQGTSVTGELFF. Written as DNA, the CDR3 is TGCGCCAGCAGCCAAGGGACTAGCGTAACCGGGGAGCTGTTTTTT.

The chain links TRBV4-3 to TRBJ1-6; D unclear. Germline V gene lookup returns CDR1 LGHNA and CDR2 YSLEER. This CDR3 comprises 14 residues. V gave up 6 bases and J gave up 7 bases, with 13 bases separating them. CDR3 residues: CASSLTWSNSPLHF. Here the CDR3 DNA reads TGCGCCAGCAGTCTGACCTGGAGCAATTCACCCCTCCACTTT.

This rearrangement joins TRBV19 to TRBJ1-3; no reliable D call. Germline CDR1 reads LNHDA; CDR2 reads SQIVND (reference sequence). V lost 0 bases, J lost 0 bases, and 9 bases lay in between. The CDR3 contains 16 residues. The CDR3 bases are TGTGCCAGTAGTATAGAGCTCGTACTCTCTGGAAACACCATATATTTT. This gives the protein CASSIELVLSGNTIYF.

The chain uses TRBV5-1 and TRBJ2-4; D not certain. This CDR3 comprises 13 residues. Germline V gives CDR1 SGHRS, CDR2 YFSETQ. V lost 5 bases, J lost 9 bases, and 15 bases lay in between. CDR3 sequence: CASSSTTRSIQYF. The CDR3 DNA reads TGCGCCAGCAGTTCCACTACCCGGTCCATTCAGTACTTC.

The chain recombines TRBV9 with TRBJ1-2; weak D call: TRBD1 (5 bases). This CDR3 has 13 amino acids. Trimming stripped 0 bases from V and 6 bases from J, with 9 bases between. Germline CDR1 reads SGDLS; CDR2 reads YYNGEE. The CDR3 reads CASSVGGGDGYTF. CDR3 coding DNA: TGTGCCAGCAGCGTAGGGGGAGGGGATGGCTACACCTTC.

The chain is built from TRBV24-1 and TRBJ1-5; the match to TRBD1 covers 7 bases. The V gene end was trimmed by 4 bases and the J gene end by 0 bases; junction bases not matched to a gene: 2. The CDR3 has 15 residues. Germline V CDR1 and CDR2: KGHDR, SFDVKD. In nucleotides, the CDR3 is TGTGCCACCAGTGAGGGACAGTATAGCAATCAGCCCCAGCATTTT. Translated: CATSEGQYSNQPQHF.

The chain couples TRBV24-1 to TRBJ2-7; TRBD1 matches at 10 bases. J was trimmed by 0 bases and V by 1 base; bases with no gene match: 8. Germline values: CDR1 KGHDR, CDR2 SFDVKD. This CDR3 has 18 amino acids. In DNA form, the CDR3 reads TGTGCCACCAGTGATTTCGGGACAGGGGACTTGACCTCCTACGAGCAGTACTTC. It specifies CATSDFGTGDLTSYEQYF.

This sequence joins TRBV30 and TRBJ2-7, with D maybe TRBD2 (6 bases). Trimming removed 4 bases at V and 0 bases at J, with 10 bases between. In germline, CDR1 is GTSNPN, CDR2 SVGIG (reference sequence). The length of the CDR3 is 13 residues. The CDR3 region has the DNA TGTGCCTGGATAAGCGGGCGCTCCTACGAGCAGTACTTC. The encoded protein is CAWISGRSYEQYF.

The CDR3 protein is CASSIRLGADTQYF. CDR3 nucleotide sequence: TGTGCCAGTAGTATAAGACTAGGAGCAGATACGCAGTATTTT. The rearrangement joins TRBV19 to TRBJ2-3; D perhaps matches TRBD2 (6 bases). CDR3 size: 14 residues. V lost 2 bases and J lost 4, with 10 bases in between. Germline V lookup: CDR1 LNHDA, CDR2 SQIVND (reference sequence).

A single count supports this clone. The DNA for the CDR3 is TGTGCCAGCAGCTGGGAGACAGGTCCGAGGGGCTACACCTTC. This encodes CASSWETGPRGYTF. The V call is TRBV5-4, the J call TRBJ1-2, with D possibly being TRBD1 (6 bases). The CDR3 is 14 residues long. Trimming shortened V by 3 bases and J by 8 bases, and 17 bases separated the two germline ends. From germline, CDR1 is SGHNT and CDR2 YYREEE (reference sequence).

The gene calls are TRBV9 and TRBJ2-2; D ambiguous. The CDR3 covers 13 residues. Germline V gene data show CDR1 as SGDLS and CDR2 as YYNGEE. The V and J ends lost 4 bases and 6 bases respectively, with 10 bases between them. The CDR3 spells CASSLSGSGELFF. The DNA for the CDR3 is TGTGCCAGCAGCCTCTCAGGCTCCGGGGAGCTGTTTTTT.

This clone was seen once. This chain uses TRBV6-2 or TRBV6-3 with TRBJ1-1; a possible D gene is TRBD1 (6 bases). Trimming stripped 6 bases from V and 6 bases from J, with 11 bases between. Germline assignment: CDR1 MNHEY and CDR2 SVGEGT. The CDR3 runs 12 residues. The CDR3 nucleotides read TGTGCCAGCAGCCGGACAGACGCTGAAGCTTTCTTT. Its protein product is CASSRTDAEAFF.

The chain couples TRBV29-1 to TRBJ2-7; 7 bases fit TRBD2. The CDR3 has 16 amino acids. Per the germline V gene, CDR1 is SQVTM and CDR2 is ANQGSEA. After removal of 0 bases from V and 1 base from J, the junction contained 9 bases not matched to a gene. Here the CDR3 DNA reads TGCAGCGTTGAAGATCCCCAGGCGGGAGCGTCCTACGAGCAGTACTTC. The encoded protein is CSVEDPQAGASYEQYF.

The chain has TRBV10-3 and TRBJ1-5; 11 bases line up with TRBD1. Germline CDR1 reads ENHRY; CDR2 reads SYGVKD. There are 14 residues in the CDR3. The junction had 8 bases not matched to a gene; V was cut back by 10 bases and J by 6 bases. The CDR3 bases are TGTGCCACCGCAGGACAGGGGGCCCCTCAGCCCCAGCATTTT. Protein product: CATAGQGAPQPQHF.

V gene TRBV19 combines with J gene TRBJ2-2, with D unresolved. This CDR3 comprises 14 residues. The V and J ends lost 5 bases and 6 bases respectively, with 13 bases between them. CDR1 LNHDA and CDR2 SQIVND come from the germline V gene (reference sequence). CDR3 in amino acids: CASSLILVAGELFF. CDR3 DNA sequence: TGTGCCAGTAGTCTTATTCTAGTGGCCGGGGAGCTGTTTTTT.

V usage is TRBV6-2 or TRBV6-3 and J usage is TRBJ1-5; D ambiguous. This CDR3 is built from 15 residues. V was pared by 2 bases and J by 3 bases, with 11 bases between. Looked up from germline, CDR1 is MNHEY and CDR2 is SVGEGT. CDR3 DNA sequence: TGTGCCAGCAGTTACGACCTCAGGTCCAATCAGCCCCAGCATTTT. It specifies CASSYDLRSNQPQHF.

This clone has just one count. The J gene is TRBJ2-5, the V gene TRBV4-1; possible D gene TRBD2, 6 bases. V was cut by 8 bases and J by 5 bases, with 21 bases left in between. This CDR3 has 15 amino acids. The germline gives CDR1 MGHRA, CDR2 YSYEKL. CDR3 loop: CASRGTDPGKETQYF. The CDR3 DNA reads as TGCGCCAGCCGGGGGACGGACCCGGGAAAGGAGACCCAGTACTTC.

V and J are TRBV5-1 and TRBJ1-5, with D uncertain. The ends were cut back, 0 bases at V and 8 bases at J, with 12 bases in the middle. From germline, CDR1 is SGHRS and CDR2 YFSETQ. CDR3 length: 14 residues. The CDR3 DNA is TGCGCCAGCAGCTTGGCGGGTTACGGCGAGCCCCAGCATTTT. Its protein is CASSLAGYGEPQHF.

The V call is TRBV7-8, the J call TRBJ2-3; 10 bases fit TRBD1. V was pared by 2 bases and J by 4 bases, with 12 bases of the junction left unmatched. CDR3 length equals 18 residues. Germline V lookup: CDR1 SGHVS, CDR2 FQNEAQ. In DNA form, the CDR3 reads TGTGCCAGCAGCTTAAGCCTGGGGGGACAGGGGCCTGCAGATACGCAGTATTTT. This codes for CASSLSLGGQGPADTQYF.

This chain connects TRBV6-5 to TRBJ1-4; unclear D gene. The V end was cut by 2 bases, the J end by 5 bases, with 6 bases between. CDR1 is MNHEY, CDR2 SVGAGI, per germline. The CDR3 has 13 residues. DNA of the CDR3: TGTGCCAGCAGTTACGACACAAATGAAAAACTGTTTTTT. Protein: CASSYDTNEKLFF.

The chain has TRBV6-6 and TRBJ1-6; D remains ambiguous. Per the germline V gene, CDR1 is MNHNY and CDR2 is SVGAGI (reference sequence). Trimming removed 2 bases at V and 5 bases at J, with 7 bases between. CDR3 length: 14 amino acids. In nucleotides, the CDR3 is TGTGCCAGCAGTTACGTCCAAAATAATTCACCCCTCCACTTT. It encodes CASSYVQNNSPLHF.

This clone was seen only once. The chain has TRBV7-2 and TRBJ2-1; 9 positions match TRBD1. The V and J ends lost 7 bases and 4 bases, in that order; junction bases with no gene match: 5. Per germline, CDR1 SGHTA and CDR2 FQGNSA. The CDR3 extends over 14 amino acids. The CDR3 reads CASTGTGFYNEQFF. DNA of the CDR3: TGTGCCAGCACCGGGACAGGGTTTTACAATGAGCAGTTCTTC.

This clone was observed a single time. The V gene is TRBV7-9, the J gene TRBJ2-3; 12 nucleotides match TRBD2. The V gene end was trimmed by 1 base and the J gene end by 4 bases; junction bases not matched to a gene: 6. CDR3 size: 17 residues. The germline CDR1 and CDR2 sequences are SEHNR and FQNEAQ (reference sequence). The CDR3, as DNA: TGTGCCAGCAGCTTAGAGAGACTAGCGGGAGTGCCAGATACGCAGTATTTT. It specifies CASSLERLAGVPDTQYF.

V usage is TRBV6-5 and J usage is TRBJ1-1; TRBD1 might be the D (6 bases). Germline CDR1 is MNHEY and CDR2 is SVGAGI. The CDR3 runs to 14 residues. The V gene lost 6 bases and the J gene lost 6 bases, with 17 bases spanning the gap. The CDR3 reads CASSRDRSRAEAFF. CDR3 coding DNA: TGTGCCAGCAGCCGCGACAGGTCCCGGGCTGAAGCTTTCTTT.

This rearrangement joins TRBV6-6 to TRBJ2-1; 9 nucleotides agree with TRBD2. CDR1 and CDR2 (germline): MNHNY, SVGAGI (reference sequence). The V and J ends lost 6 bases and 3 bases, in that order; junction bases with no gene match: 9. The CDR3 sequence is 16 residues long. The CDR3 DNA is TGTGCCAGCAGAAGGGCTCCTAGCGGGATCTACAATGAGCAGTTCTTC. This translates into CASRRAPSGIYNEQFF.

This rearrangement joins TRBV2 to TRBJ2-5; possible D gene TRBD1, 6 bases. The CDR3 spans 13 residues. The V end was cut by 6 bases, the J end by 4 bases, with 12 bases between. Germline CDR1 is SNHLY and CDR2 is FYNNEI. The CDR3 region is CASRAGQRETQYF. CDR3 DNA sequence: TGTGCCAGCAGAGCAGGACAGAGAGAGACCCAGTACTTC.

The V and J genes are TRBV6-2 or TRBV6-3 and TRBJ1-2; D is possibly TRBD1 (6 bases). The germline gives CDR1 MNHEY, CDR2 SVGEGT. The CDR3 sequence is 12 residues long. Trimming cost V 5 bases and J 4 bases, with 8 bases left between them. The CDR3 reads CASSQGPYGYTF. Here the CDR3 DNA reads TGTGCCAGCAGTCAGGGGCCCTATGGCTACACCTTC.

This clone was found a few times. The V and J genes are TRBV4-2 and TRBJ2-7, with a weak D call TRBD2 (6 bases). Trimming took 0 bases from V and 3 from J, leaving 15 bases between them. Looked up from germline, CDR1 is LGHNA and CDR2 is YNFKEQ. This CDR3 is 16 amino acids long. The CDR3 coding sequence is TGTGCCAGCAGCCAAGAAGGTGGGGCGGGACTCTACGAGCAGTACTTC. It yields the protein CASSQEGGAGLYEQYF.

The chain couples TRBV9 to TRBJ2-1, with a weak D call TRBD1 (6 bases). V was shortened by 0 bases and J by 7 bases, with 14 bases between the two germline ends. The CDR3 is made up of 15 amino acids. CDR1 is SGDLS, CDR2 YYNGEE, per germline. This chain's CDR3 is CASSVATGIRNEQFF. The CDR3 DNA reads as TGTGCCAGCAGCGTAGCTACAGGGATTAGGAATGAGCAGTTCTTC.